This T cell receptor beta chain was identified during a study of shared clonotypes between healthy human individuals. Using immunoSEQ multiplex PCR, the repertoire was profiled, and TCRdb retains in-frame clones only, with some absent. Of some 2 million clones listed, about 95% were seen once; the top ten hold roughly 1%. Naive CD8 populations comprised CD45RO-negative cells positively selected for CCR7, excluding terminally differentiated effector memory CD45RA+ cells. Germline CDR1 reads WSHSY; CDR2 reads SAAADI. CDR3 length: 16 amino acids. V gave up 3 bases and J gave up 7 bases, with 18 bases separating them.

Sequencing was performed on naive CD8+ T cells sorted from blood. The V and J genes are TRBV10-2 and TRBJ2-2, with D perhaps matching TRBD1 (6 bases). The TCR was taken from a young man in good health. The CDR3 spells CASSDDFRGPIGELFF. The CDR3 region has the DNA TGCGCCAGCAGTGATGATTTCAGGGGACCAATCGGGGAGCTGTTTTTT.